Shown below are 4 T cell receptor beta chains from a single sample sequenced in a study of response to subunit inactivated influenza vaccine. One entry per CDR3 protein, called by TCRdb with MiXCR from the RT-PCR reads. The sample gives about 520,000 distinct CDR3 sequences, over 25% of which show up once; approximately 2% is in the top ten. The source material was CD4+ T cells sorted from PBMCs, sampled 5 days after vaccination. The receptors were gathered from a man between 45 and 60 years old who received an inactivated influenza vaccine.

The chain is built from TRBV20-1 and TRBJ2-3, with D possibly matching TRBD2 (6 bases). The germline V and J ends were trimmed by 3 bases and 6 bases, with 10 bases remaining between them. Germline assignment: CDR1 DFQATT and CDR2 SNEGSKA (reference sequence). The CDR3 spans 12 residues. The CDR3 DNA reads TGCAGTGCTAGCCTAGCGACGGATACGCAGTATTTT. Its translation is CSASLATDTQYF.

This clonotype was seen only a few times. The chain has TRBV5-1 and TRBJ2-1, with 11 bases fitting TRBD2. The ends lost 3 bases at V and 4 bases at J; junction bases unmatched: 3. The germline V gene encodes CDR1 SGHRS and CDR2 YFSETQ. CDR3 length: 15 amino acids. The CDR3 sequence: CASSSSSGGYNEQFF. The CDR3 DNA reads as TGCGCCAGCAGCTCTTCTAGCGGGGGGTACAATGAGCAGTTCTTC.

This clonotype came up a few times. The V and J genes are TRBV12-3 or TRBV12-4 and TRBJ1-3; D is perhaps TRBD1 (5 bases). Trimming took 5 bases from V and 4 from J, leaving 12 bases between them. This CDR3 is 14 amino acids long. The CDR3 DNA sequence: TGTGCCAGCAGTCAGGGAGACTCGGGAAACACCATATATTTT. Residues: CASSQGDSGNTIYF.

The table lists this clonotype with many counts. The J gene is TRBJ1-6, the V gene TRBV14; D uncertain. V lost 1 base to trimming and J lost 8 bases, with 12 bases between them. The CDR3 is made up of 15 amino acids. CDR1 is SGHDN, CDR2 FVKESK, per germline. The CDR3 DNA reads as TGTGCCAGCAGCCAAGTAACGGGGTATGATTCACCCCTCCACTTT. Translating it yields CASSQVTGYDSPLHF. Complete variable domain (other parts from reference TRBV14 and TRBJ1-6): EAGVTQFPSHSVIEKGQTVTLRCDPISGHDNLYWYRRVMGKEIKFLLHFVKESKQDESGMPNNRFLAERTGGTYSTLKVQPAELEDSGVYFCASSQVTGYDSPLHFGNGTRLTVT.